This TCR beta chain was obtained from a study of cytomegalovirus exposure and HLA in healthy donors (dated by TCRdb to the late 2010s). With respect to the entire study: According to an earlier analysis of 450 to 650 of the donors, roughly 180 million T cells yielded roughly 100 million unique TCR beta sequences and 250 to 350 Gb of sequence data. Roughly 300 gigabases of sequencing data and 80 million or so unique TCR sequences were included in an early release covering under 650 HLA-typed donors. The genetic ancestry cluster associated with self-reported Caucasian donors included 65% to 90% of the 398 genotyped donors. The study aimed to test whether signatures of past pathogen exposure could be identified by cataloging public T cell receptors. The study profiled the T cell repertoires of hundreds of subjects by immunosequencing and related them to cytomegalovirus serostatus. In addition to the first cohort of hundreds of subjects, a separate validation cohort of over 90 different subjects was used. To predict cytomegalovirus infection status, the study brought together high-throughput TCR immunosequencing, statistical association of individual TCRs with disease status, and machine learning. In a later analysis, previously published TCR beta repertoires from 500 to 750 donors were re-analyzed and high-resolution HLA genotyping was added so that TCR occurrence patterns could be studied. Rather than using new phenotypic data, the later analysis identified candidate immune exposures from TCR beta sequences and from how often those sequences occurred across donors. An earlier analysis of approximately 580 of the donors used high-throughput TCR beta sequencing to judge whether each TCR beta V gene segment behaved as functional or pseudogenic. Donor age, sex, ethnicity and CMV serostatus were compiled alongside the repertoire data. A later genetic analysis used genome-wide SNP genotypes for about 55% of the 666 donors, treating that subset as a discovery cohort. All discovery cohort repertoires had been generated using a single sequencing platform. Both class I and class II loci were covered by HLA typing, at four-digit resolution. Typing coverage differed by locus: A, B, C, DRB1 and DQB1 were typed in roughly 620-630 donors, DQA1 in about 560, DPA1 in roughly 590, and DPB1 in around 440. Several DR-DQ haplotypes were handled as single units for association and clustering, since linkage in the cohort was strong. Among 398 genotyped donors of the cohort, an average of about 240,000 unique TCR beta nucleotide sequences were sequenced per donor, roughly a sixth of them non-productive. Overall study outcomes, separate from this receptor: The only immune exposure information available for the cohort was CMV serostatus. While some public TCRs were present in many individuals, most TCR sequences turned up only very rarely across donors. A total of 150 to 200 TCR beta chains were listed by the study as associated with cytomegalovirus. Some IMGT-functional V segments, including TRBV6-2 and TRBV6-3, could not be distinguished by the 87-base-pair reads and were therefore excluded. In a later analysis, the rate of TCR association differed among HLA loci, with DRB1 alleles having the most associated TCRs and HLA-C alleles having the fewest. Sequencing depth was assumed to be roughly uniform across donors in the presence/absence analyses, though that assumption may not hold. In vitro tests confirmed that a few of the cytomegalovirus-associated TCR beta chains recognize cytomegalovirus antigens. Only TCR beta chains were sequenced in this cohort, and the absence of alpha or paired-chain data limited detectable features. When HLA alleles, especially DR and DQ, strongly co-occurred, attributing TCR associations to individual alleles was difficult. Specific HLA alleles were associated with roughly 17,000 TCR beta sequences at a false discovery rate of 0.05 in a later analysis. In a later analysis, most CMV-associated TCR beta chains were found to appear HLA-restricted, with HLA associations seemingly driven largely by CMV exposure. A later analysis reported that several top co-occurrence clusters appeared linked to parvovirus B19, influenza, CMV and Epstein-Barr virus. In an earlier analysis of some 500 of the donors, most TCR beta V segments were observed in productive rearrangements about 87% or about 30% of the time, broadly matching IMGT annotations. In both the original and validation cohorts, the classifier was reported to diagnose cytomegalovirus status with high specificity and sensitivity. The authors suggested that the approach could potentially be generalized to other disease states and immunological phenotypes. A further reported finding was that TCR beta sequences accurately predicted the HLA-A and HLA-B alleles for most subjects in the first cohort. Because some donors lacked HLA typing at each locus, the association tests relied only on the typed subset. Because counts were too low, 15 to 20 rarely observed V segments, including chromosome 9 orphons, were excluded from the earlier analysis of under 650 of the donors. A cluster of highly shared sequence variants was judged likely to represent a technical artifact of the sequencing pipeline. In a later analysis, HLA-associated TCR beta chains showed more clonal expansion and lower generation probabilities than non-associated chains that were equally common. Linkage disequilibrium might explain the correlated functional status among segregating V segments, but an unknown experimental factor could not be ruled out. According to a later genetic analysis, donors in an Asian-associated ancestry cluster had fewer N-insertions in productive TCRs than the approximately 630-donor mean. In a later genetic analysis, a missense DCLRE1C variant was associated with V-gene and J-gene trimming of TCR beta chains, and the association was replicated in an independent cohort.

Between the V and J ends, shortened by 5 bases and 1 base respectively, the junction contains 15 bases. The germline V gene (reference sequence) yields LNHDA for CDR1 and SQIVND for CDR2. The CDR3 covers 16 residues, taking in both the cysteine and the phenylalanine. Only the CDR3 part of the read is kept: 48 bases, read in frame from the first base. The receptor library was made with the immunoSEQ multiplex PCR assay. For the multiplex PCR, a mixture combining 60 forward primers for TCR Vbeta segments and 13 reverse primers for TCR Jbeta segments was used. Amplification of the CDR3 region of rearranged TCR beta genes was performed with a multiplex PCR assay on genomic DNA. The amplified TCR beta libraries were sequenced on the Illumina HiSeq System as 87-base-pair reads. The source study handled its data this way. A later analysis tallied roughly 78 million unique TCR beta chains across the 640 or so repertoires, and around 9.9 million of those chains were shared by two or more donors. Raw reads were error-corrected and collapsed into unique sequences by a nearest-neighbor algorithm in which closely related sequences were merged to remove PCR and sequencing errors. To assign V, D and J gene segments, CDR3 sequences were aligned to IMGT reference sequences. Each retained sequence needed at least a six-nucleotide match to both a V gene segment and a J gene segment. A rearrangement counted as productive if the CDR3 had no stop codons and remained in frame with V and J, and every other rearrangement counted as non-productive. CDR3 was defined by IMGT convention, running from the second conserved V-encoded cysteine to the conserved J-encoded phenylalanine. The earlier analysis of about 610 of the donors excluded any sequence lacking an unambiguous match to a single V gene segment. In an earlier analysis of about 590 of the donors, a V segment was called functional when productive rearrangements were above 56.7%, and segregating when the standard deviation between donors exceeded 5%. A statistical classification framework was built for diagnosing cytomegalovirus status from the catalog of TCR beta chain sequences. In a later analysis, TCR nucleotide sequences were compared against IMGT/GENE-DB human TR gene sequences so that V and J genes could be assigned. Using the TCRdist pipeline, a later analysis assigned CDR3 sequences along with most-parsimonious VDJ recombination scenarios. A later analysis defined each TCR beta chain by its CDR3 amino acid sequence plus V-gene family, and excluded reads lacking a unique V-gene family. In a later analysis, a few hundred highly shared, low-generation-probability nucleotide sequences were removed to address suspected cross-contamination and a sequencing artifact. In a later analysis, a clonal expansion index was calculated for each public chain from normalized within-repertoire ranks of inferred template counts. Generation probabilities in a later analysis came from a VDJ recombination model fitted to out-of-frame rearrangements, and those results were checked against IGoR. Hypergeometric tests were used in a later analysis to score TCR-TCR, TCR-HLA and TCR-CMV co-occurrence, with a repertoire-size bias correction applied to the TCR pairs. A later analysis estimated false discovery rates by permuting HLA or CMV assignments 20 times. In a later analysis, co-occurring TCRs were grouped using DBSCAN, and TCRdist sequence similarity was added for clustering within HLA-allele-positive subsets. Repertoires with fewer than 30,000 or more than 120,000 public chains were left out of co-occurrence clustering, as were a few repertoires with anomalous nucleotide sharing. Sourced from immuneACCESS, this table was stored by TCRdb with only in-frame sequences that have V and J called. A share of the clones is absent; for the studies checked, an unresolved V gene accounts for under half, and the remainder has no known explanation. The D gene and trimming were derived from the DNA, and the V and J assignments and clone size from that table. The sample yields roughly 220,000 clones; more than 65% were counted once. Clones ranked in the top ten supply 1.8% of the sample.

To note about this clone: Its antigen is still unknown. It has no much larger one-base neighbor in the sample; base qualities were not kept.

The cohort consisted of fewer than 700 healthy bone marrow donors. Cohort members were all nominally healthy when sampled, although unrecorded immune exposures were likely present. The donor tested CMV seronegative and was one of the 352 seronegative cohort members. Every donor gave a peripheral blood sample, and the peripheral blood mononuclear cells from that sample were used for TCR beta sequencing. The Qiagen DNeasy Blood Extraction Kit was used to extract genomic DNA from the blood cell samples. Material for sequencing was PBMCs. The sequence is built from TRBV19 and TRBJ1-5; no confident D gene assignment can be made. This receptor was taken from a woman aged 25 to 39 in good health and CMV-seronegative. The CDR3 protein is CASSGIGRSSNQPQHF. In nucleotides, the sequence is TGTGCCAGTAGTGGGATAGGGAGGTCAAGCAATCAGCCCCAGCATTTT.